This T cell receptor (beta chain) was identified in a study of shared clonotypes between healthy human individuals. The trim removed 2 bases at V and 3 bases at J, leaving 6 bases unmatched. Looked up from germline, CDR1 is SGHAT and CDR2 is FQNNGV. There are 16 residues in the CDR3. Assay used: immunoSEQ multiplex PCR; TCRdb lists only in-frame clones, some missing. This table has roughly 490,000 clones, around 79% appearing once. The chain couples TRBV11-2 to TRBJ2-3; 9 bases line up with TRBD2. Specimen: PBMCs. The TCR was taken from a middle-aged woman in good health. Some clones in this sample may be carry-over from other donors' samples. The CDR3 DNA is TGTGCCAGCAGCTTATCCTGGACTAGCGATACAGATACGCAGTATTTT. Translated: CASSLSWTSDTDTQYF.